The 5 T cell receptor beta chains presented below share a single source sample, sequenced in a study of identical twins. TCRdb used MiXCR to reprocess the 5' RACE reads, holding one entry per CDR3 protein. The sample includes a few hundred thousand distinct CDR3 sequences, roughly 13% of them seen just once. These data are also associated with another study on yellow fever vaccine responses in identical twins.

Sequenced input: CD4+ T cells sorted from blood. The receptors originated from a woman in her late teens or twenties in good health.

The rearrangement uses TRBV27 and TRBJ2-3, with D possibly TRBD1 on 6 matching bases. CDR3 length: 15 residues. Germline V gives CDR1 MNHEY, CDR2 SMNVEV (reference sequence). V lost 8 bases and J lost 0, with 15 bases in between. Here the CDR3 reads CASRVRDTSTDTQYF. The DNA for the CDR3 is TGTGCCAGCCGCGTCCGGGACACCAGCACAGATACGCAGTATTTT.

The chain employs TRBV9 and TRBJ2-3; TRBD2 is a possible D gene (5 bases). Germline assignment: CDR1 SGDLS and CDR2 YYNGEE. Trimming stripped 6 bases from V and 2 bases from J, with 16 bases between. This CDR3 is 15 amino acids long. The CDR3 nucleotides are TGTGCCAGCACCCGTAGGGAGCTTCCCACAGATACGCAGTATTTT. This encodes CASTRRELPTDTQYF.

This chain uses TRBV5-7 with TRBJ2-1, with D possibly being TRBD1 (6 bases). TRBV5-7 is an ORF, and what it does is uncertain. The CDR3 has 15 amino acids. Trimming took 3 bases from V and 4 from J, leaving 14 bases between them. The CDR3 is CASSSDRVTYNEQFF. CDR3 in DNA: TGTGCCAGCAGCTCGGACAGAGTAACTTACAATGAGCAGTTCTTC.

V and J are TRBV27 and TRBJ2-1; 7 bases align to TRBD2. V was clipped by 5 bases and J by 1 base; unmatched bases: 8. The CDR3 has 16 residues. The V gene's germline CDR1 is MNHEY and CDR2 SMNVEV (reference sequence). In nucleotides, the CDR3 is TGTGCCAGCAGTGCGAGGGCTAGCGGTTCCTACAATGAGCAGTTCTTC. This translates into CASSARASGSYNEQFF.

This clonotype was detected only a few times. This chain connects TRBV15 to TRBJ2-1; 10 bases line up with TRBD1. The trim removed 1 base at V and 7 bases at J, leaving 4 bases unmatched. Germline V gene data show CDR1 as LNHNV and CDR2 as YYDKDF (reference sequence). CDR3 length equals 15 residues. This CDR3 reads CATSRAGTGVNEQFF. The DNA for the CDR3 is TGTGCCACCAGCAGAGCCGGGACAGGGGTTAATGAGCAGTTCTTC.